What follows are 13 T cell receptor beta chains derived from one specimen sequenced in a study of T cell repertoires in cytomegalovirus infection. In TCRdb, the reads were re-called with MiXCR into one record per CDR3 protein. The sample yields 230,000 or so distinct CDR3 sequences, about a sixth seen once. The sample comprised CD8+ T cells from PBMCs. All receptors come from a human donor in good health (CMV status not recorded). Some clones in this sample may be carry-over from other donors' samples.

The V gene is TRBV4-1, the J gene TRBJ2-7; 10 nucleotides match TRBD1. V lost 0 bases, J lost 4 bases, and 6 bases stayed unmatched. Germline lookup yields CDR1 MGHRA and CDR2 YSYEKL. The CDR3 sequence is 16 residues long. This CDR3 reads CASSQDPGQGTYEQYF. CDR3 in DNA: TGCGCCAGCAGCCAAGATCCGGGACAGGGGACGTACGAGCAGTACTTC.

Ten or more counts support this clonotype. The V and J genes are TRBV6-2 or TRBV6-3 and TRBJ2-1; perhaps TRBD2 as D (6 bases). The V and J ends lost 1 base and 4 bases respectively, with 26 bases between them. CDR1 is MNHEY, CDR2 SVGEGT, per germline. CDR3 length: 20 amino acids. CDR3 sequence reads: CASSYYPSLATGERYNEQFF. Written as DNA, the CDR3 is TGTGCCAGCAGTTACTATCCGTCCCTCGCAACGGGGGAACGATACAATGAGCAGTTCTTC.

This sequence joins TRBV7-2 and TRBJ2-1, with 9 bases lining up with TRBD2. CDR3 size: 15 residues. V was clipped by 2 bases and J by 3 bases; unmatched bases: 2. The germline gives CDR1 SGHTA, CDR2 FQGNSA. The CDR3 region is CASSLMTSGYNEQFF. DNA for the CDR3: TGTGCCAGCAGCTTAATGACTAGCGGCTACAATGAGCAGTTCTTC.

This sequence joins TRBV5-4 and TRBJ2-7; unclear D gene. CDR1 is SGHNT, CDR2 YYREEE, per germline (reference sequence). V was trimmed by 0 bases and J by 2 bases, leaving 15 bases between them. This CDR3 region has 16 residues. The CDR3 nucleotides read TGTGCCAGCAGCTTGGCCCTTGGAGCGCTCGCCTACGAGCAGTACTTC. This gives the protein CASSLALGALAYEQYF.

This clonotype was recorded at least ten times. The chain is built from TRBV6-2 or TRBV6-3 and TRBJ2-5; 8 positions match TRBD2. Germline V gene data show CDR1 as MNHEY and CDR2 as SVGEGT. Trimming removed 6 bases from V and 0 bases from J; junction bases left unmatched: 6. CDR3 size: 15 residues. The CDR3 loop reads CASSSLLADQETQYF. In DNA form, the CDR3 reads TGTGCCAGCAGCTCTCTACTAGCGGACCAAGAGACCCAGTACTTC.

Concerning this clonotype itself: The CDR3 does not close with the conserved phenylalanine or tryptophan, likely indicating a read error. This chain uses TRBV5-1 with TRBJ1-1; the match to TRBD1 covers 7 bases. V shed 4 bases, J shed 3 bases, and the junction held 6 bases outside the gene matches. Germline CDR1 and CDR2: SGHRS and YFSETQ. This CDR3 is 14 amino acids long. CDR3 DNA sequence: TGCGCCAGCAGCGGCCAGGGGGGAGACACTGAAGCTTTCTCT. It translates to CASSGQGGDTEAFS.

This clonotype showed up just a few times. J is TRBJ2-2 and V is TRBV5-6; 11 bases line up with TRBD1. This CDR3 region has 16 residues. V lost 4 bases to trimming and J lost 3 bases; unmatched junction nucleotides: 5. Germline loops: CDR1 SGHDT, CDR2 YYEEEE. CDR3 DNA: TGTGCCAGCAGCCACAAGGGACAGGGGGACACCGGGGAGCTGTTTTTT. Translation gives CASSHKGQGDTGELFF.

This clonotype was found many times. V usage is TRBV12-3 or TRBV12-4 and J usage is TRBJ2-5, with D possibly TRBD1 on 7 matching bases. This CDR3 region has 15 residues. With 3 bases removed from V and 2 bases from J, the gap between germline ends came to 13 bases. Written as DNA, the CDR3 is TGTGCCAGCAGTTTTGGCAGGGGGAGGCAAGAGACCCAGTACTTC. Its translation is CASSFGRGRQETQYF.

V and J are TRBV29-1 and TRBJ2-1, with TRBD2 matching 9 bases. V shed 3 bases, J shed 3 bases, and the junction held 3 bases outside the gene matches. Per germline, CDR1 SQVTM and CDR2 ANQGSEA. This CDR3 spans 14 amino acids. The CDR3 here is CSVEGTSNYNEQFF. DNA of the CDR3: TGCAGCGTTGAGGGGACTAGCAACTACAATGAGCAGTTCTTC.

The rearrangement joins TRBV20-1 to TRBJ1-5; TRBD1 might be the D (5 bases). The CDR3 consists of 14 residues. Trimming removed 3 bases from V and 4 bases from J, with 13 bases in between. CDR1 and CDR2 from the germline V gene are DFQATT and SNEGSKA (reference sequence). Here the CDR3 DNA reads TGCAGTGCTAGTGCAGGGCACGAAAATCAGCCCCAGCATTTT. Amino acid sequence: CSASAGHENQPQHF.

This clonotype has a count of ten or more. V usage is TRBV6-6 and J usage is TRBJ2-1; 11 bases align to TRBD2. The CDR3 spans 16 residues. Germline V gene lookup returns CDR1 MNHNY and CDR2 SVGAGI (reference sequence). The junction had 5 bases not matched to a gene; V was cut back by 2 bases and J by 5 bases. CDR3 amino acids: CASSYHTSGGHNEQFF. The CDR3 nucleotides are TGTGCCAGCAGTTACCATACTAGCGGGGGCCACAATGAGCAGTTCTTC.

There are many counts of this clonotype. The chain recombines TRBV12-3 or TRBV12-4 with TRBJ1-2; possible D gene TRBD1, 6 bases. The CDR3 covers 15 residues. V was cut by 6 bases and J by 5 bases, with 19 bases left in between. The chain's CDR3 is CASSLTPKGGYGYTF. The CDR3 coding sequence is TGTGCCAGCAGCCTTACGCCGAAGGGGGGATATGGCTACACCTTC.

This clonotype was seen at least ten times. V is TRBV7-9 and J is TRBJ1-5; D ambiguous. The CDR3 has 12 amino acids. V was clipped by 4 bases and J by 7 bases, with 8 bases between them. Germline CDR1 reads SEHNR; CDR2 reads FQNEAQ (reference sequence). The CDR3 sequence: CASSSDWQPQHF. As DNA, the CDR3 is TGTGCCAGCAGCTCGGACTGGCAGCCCCAGCATTTT.